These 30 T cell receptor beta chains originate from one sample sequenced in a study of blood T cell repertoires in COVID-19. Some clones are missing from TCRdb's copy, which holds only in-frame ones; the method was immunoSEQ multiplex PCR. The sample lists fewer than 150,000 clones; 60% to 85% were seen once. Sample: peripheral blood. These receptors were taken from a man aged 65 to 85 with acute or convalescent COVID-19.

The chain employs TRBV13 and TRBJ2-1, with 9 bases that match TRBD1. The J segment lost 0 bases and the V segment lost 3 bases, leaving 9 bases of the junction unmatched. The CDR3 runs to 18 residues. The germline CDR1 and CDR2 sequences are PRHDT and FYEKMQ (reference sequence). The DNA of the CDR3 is TGTGCCAGCAGCTTCTCGTACGACAGGGGGGGCTCCTACAATGAGCAGTTCTTC. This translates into CASSFSYDRGGSYNEQFF.

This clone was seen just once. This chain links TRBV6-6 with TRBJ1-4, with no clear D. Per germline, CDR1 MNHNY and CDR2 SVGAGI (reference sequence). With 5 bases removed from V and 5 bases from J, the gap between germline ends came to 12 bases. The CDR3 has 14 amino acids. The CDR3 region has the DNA TGTGCCAGCAGTATCCCCAACTCAAATGAAAAACTGTTTTTT. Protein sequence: CASSIPNSNEKLFF.

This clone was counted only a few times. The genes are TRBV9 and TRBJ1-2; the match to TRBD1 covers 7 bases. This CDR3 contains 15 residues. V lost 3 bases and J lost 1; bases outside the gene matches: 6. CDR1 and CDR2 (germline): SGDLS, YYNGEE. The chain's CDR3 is CASSATGALNYGYTF. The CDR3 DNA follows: TGTGCCAGCAGCGCTACAGGGGCTCTTAACTATGGCTACACCTTC.

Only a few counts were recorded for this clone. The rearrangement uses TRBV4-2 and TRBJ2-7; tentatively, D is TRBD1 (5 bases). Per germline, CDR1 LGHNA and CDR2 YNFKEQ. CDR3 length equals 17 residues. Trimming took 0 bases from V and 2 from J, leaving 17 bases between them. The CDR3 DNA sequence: TGTGCCAGCAGCCAAGATGGCAACCCCGACAGTACCTACGAGCAGTACTTC. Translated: CASSQDGNPDSTYEQYF.

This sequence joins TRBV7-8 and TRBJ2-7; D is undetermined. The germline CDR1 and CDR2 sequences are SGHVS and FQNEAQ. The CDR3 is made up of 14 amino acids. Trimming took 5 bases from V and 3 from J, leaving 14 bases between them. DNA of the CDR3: TGTGCCAGCAGCCGCGTAGCTGCAGACTACGAGCAGTACTTC. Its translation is CASSRVAADYEQYF.

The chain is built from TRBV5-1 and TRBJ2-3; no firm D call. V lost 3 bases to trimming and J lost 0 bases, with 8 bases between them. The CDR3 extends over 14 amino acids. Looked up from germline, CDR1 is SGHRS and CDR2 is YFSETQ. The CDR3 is CASSSSSSTDTQYF. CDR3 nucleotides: TGCGCCAGCAGCTCCTCGTCCAGCACAGATACGCAGTATTTT.

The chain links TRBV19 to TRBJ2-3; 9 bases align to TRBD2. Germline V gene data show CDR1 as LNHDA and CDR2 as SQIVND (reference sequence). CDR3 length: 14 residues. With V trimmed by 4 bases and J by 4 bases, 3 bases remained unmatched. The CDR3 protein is CASSSGGGSDTQYF. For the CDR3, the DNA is TGTGCCAGTAGTAGCGGGGGGGGATCAGATACGCAGTATTTT. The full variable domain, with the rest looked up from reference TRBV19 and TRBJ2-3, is DGGITQSPKYLFRKEGQNVTLSCEQNLNHDAMYWYRQDPGQGLRLIYYSQIVNDFQKGDIAEGYSVSREKKESFPLTVTSAQKNPTAFYLCASSSGGGSDTQYFGPGTRLTVL.

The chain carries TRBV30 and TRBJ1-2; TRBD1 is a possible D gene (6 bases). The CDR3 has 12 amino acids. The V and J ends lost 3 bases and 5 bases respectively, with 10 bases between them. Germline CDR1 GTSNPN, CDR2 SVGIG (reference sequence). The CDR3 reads CAWSGQIYGYTF. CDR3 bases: TGTGCCTGGAGCGGACAGATATATGGCTACACCTTC.

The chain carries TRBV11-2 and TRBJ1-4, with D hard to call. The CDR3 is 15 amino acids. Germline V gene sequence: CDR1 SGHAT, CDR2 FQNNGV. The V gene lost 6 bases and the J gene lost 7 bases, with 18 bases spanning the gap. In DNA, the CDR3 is TGTGCCAGCAGTCGTCGTGGGAGGGATGTTGAAAAACTGTTTTTT. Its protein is CASSRRGRDVEKLFF.

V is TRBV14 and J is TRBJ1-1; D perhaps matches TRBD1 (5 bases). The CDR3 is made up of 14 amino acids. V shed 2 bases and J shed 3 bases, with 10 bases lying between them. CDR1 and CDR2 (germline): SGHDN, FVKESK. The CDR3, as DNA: TGTGCCAGCAGCCAATGGGGGAGGGACACTGAAGCTTTCTTT. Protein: CASSQWGRDTEAFF.

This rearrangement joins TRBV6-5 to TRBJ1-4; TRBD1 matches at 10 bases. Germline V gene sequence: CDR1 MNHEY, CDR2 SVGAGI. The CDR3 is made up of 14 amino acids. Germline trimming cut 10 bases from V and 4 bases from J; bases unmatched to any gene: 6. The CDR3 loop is CATTTGGNNEKLFF. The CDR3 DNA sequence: TGTGCCACCACGACAGGGGGCAATAATGAAAAACTGTTTTTT.

The CDR3 DNA reads TGTGCCAGTGATGACAGCTCCTATAATTCACCCCTCCACTTT. It codes for CASDDSSYNSPLHF. The chain has TRBV19 and TRBJ1-6; a weak D match, TRBD1 (5 bases). The CDR3 loop spans 14 amino acids. V was shortened by 8 bases and J by 0 bases, with 8 bases between the two germline ends. From germline, CDR1 is LNHDA and CDR2 SQIVND (reference sequence). The variable domain in full, with the rest retrieved from reference TRBV19 and TRBJ1-6, is DGGITQSPKYLFRKEGQNVTLSCEQNLNHDAMYWYRQDPGQGLRLIYYSQIVNDFQKGDIAEGYSVSREKKESFPLTVTSAQKNPTAFYLCASDDSSYNSPLHFGNGTRLTVT.

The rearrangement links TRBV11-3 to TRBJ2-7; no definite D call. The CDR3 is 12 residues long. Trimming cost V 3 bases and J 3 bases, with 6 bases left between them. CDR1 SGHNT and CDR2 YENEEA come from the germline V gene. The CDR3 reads CASSFHVYEQYF. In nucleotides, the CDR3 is TGTGCCAGCAGCTTCCATGTCTACGAGCAGTACTTC. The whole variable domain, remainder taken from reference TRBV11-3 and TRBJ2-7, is EAGVVQSPRYKIIEKKQPVAFWCNPISGHNTLYWYLQNLGQGPELLIRYENEEAVDDSQLPKDRFSAERLKGVDSTLKIQPAELGDSAVYLCASSFHVYEQYFGPGTRLTVT.

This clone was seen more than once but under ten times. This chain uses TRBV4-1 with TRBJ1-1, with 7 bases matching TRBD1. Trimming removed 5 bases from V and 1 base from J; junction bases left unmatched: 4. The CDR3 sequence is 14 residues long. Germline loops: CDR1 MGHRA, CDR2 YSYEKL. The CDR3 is CASSKGQQNTEAFF. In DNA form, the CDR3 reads TGCGCCAGCAGCAAGGGACAGCAGAACACTGAAGCTTTCTTT.

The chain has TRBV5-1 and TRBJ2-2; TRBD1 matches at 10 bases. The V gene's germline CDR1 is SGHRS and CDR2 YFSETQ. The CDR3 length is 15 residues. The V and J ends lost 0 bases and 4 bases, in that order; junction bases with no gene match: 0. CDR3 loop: CASSLGQGATGELFF. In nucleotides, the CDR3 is TGCGCCAGCAGCTTGGGACAGGGGGCCACCGGGGAGCTGTTTTTT.

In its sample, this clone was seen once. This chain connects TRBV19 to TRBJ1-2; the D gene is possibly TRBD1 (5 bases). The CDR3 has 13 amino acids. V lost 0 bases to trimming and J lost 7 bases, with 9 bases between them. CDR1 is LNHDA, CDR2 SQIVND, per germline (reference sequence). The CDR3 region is CASSIDRASGYTF. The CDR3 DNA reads TGTGCCAGTAGTATAGACAGGGCGAGTGGCTACACCTTC.

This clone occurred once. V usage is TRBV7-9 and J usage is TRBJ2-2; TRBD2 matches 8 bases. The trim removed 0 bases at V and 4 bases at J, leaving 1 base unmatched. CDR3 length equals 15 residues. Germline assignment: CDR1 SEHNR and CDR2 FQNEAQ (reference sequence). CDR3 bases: TGTGCCAGCAGCTTAGCTACTAGCGGCACCGGGGAGCTGTTTTTT. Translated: CASSLATSGTGELFF.

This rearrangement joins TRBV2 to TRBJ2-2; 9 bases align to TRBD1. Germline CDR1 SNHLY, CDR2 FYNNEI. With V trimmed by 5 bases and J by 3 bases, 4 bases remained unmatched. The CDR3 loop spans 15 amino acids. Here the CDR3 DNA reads TGTGCCAGCAGTATACAGGGGGCGCACACCGGGGAGCTGTTTTTT. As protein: CASSIQGAHTGELFF.

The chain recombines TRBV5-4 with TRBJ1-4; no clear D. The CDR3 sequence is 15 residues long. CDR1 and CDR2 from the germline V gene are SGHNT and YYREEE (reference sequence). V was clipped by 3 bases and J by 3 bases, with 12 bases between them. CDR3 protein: CASSWRGHANEKLFF. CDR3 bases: TGTGCCAGCAGCTGGCGCGGGCATGCTAATGAAAAACTGTTTTTT.

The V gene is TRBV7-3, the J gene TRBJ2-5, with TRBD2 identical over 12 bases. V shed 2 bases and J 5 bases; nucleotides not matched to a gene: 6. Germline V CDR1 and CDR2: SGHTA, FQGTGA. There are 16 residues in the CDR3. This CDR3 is CASSLSSGGARETQYF. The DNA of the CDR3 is TGTGCCAGCAGCTTATCTAGCGGGGGGGCCCGGGAGACCCAGTACTTC.

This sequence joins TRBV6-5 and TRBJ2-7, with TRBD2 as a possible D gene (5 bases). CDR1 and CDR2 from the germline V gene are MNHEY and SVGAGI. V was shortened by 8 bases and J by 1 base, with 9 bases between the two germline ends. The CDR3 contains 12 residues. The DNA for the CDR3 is TGTGCCAGCGGTCGAGGGTCCTACGAGCAGTACTTC. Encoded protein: CASGRGSYEQYF.

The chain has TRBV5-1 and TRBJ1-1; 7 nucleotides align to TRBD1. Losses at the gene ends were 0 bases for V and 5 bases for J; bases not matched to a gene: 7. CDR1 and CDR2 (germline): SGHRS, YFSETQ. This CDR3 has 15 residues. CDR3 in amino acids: CASSLGPIQGTEAFF. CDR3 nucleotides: TGCGCCAGCAGCTTGGGCCCAATACAGGGGACTGAAGCTTTCTTT.

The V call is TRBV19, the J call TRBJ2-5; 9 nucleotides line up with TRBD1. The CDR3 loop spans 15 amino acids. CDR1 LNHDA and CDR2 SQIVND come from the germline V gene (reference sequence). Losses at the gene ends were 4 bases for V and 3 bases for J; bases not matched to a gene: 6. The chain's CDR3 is CASSTGTGRKETQYF. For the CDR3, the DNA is TGTGCCAGTAGTACGGGGACAGGGAGGAAAGAGACCCAGTACTTC.

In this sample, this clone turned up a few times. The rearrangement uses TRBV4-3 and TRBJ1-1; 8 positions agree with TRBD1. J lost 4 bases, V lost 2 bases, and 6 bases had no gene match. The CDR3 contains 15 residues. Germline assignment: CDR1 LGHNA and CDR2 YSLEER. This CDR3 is CASSQSRGLGTEAFF. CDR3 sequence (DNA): TGCGCCAGCAGCCAATCCAGGGGGCTCGGCACTGAAGCTTTCTTT.

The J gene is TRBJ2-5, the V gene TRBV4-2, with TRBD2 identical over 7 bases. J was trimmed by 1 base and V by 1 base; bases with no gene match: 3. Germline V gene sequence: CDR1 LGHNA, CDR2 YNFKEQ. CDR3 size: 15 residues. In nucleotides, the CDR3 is TGTGCCAGCAGCCAAGCCGGCGGGGGCCAAGAGACCCAGTACTTC. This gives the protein CASSQAGGGQETQYF.

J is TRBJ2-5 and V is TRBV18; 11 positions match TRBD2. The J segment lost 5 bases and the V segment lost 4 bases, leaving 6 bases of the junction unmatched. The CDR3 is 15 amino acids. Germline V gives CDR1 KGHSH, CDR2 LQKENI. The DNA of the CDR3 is TGTGCCAGCTCACGTAGCGGGGGGGCCCACGAGACCCAGTACTTC. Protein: CASSRSGGAHETQYF.

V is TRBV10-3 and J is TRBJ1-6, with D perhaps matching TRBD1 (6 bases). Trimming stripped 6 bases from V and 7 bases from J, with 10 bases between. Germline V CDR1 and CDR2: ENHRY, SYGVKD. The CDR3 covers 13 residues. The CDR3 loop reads CAISMDSNSPLHF. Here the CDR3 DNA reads TGTGCCATCAGCATGGACAGCAATTCACCCCTCCACTTT.

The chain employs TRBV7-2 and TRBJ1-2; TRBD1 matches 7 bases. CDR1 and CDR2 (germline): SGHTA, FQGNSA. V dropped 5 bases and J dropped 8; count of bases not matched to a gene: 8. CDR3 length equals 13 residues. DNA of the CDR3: TGTGCCAGCAGCCCACCAGGGGGATACGGCTACACCTTC. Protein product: CASSPPGGYGYTF.

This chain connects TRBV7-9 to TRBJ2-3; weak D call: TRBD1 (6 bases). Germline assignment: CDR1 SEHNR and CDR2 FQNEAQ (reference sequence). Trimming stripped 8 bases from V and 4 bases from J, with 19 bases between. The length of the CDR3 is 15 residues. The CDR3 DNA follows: TGTGCCAGCCGGAAAGGGCAGGGGTTCGCAGATACGCAGTATTTT. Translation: CASRKGQGFADTQYF.

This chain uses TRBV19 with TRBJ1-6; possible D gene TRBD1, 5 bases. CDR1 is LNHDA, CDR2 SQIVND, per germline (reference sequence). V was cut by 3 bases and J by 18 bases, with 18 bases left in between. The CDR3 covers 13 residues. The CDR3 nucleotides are TGTGCCAGTAGTATTGGCGGGACCCCGGTCGCCCACTTT. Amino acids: CASSIGGTPVAHF.